Sequencing of this T cell receptor (beta chain) was carried out in a study of blood T cells in healthy people across ages. Regarding the study as a whole: The authors considered diversity estimates from one million T cells to be underestimates.

For the second PCR, which ran for about 7 to 12 cycles, a sample-barcoded 5' primer and a J-beta primer mix were used. A tag from a template-switch adaptor with 12 random nucleotides marked each cDNA molecule. TCRdb analysed the 5' RACE reads with MiXCR anew, one entry per CDR3 protein. The sample records more than 500,000 distinct CDR3 sequences, 25% to 30% being singletons. V gave up 2 bases and J gave up 2 bases, with 11 bases separating them. In germline, CDR1 is SGHAT, CDR2 FQNNGV. The length of the CDR3 is 15 residues. Details on this clonotype: The antigen is unknown.

Per sample, a minimum of 6 million PBMCs were isolated. Per sample, at least 5.5 micrograms of total RNA were extracted. The TCR was taken from a woman between 65 and 79 years old in good health. Sequencing was performed on blood. V usage is TRBV11-2 and J usage is TRBJ2-3; D is unclear. CDR3 loop: CASSLQAYITDTQYF. The CDR3 coding sequence is TGTGCCAGCAGCTTACAGGCCTATATCACAGATACGCAGTATTTT.